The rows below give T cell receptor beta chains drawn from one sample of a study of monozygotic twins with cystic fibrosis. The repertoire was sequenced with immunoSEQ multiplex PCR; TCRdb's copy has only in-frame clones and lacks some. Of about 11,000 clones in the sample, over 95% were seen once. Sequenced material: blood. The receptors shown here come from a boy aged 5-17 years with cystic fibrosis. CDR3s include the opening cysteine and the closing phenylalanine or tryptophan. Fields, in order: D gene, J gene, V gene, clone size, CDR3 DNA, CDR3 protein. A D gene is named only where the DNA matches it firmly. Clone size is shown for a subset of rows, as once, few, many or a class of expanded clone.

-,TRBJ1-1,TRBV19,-,TGTGCCAGTAGTATATCTGCAAGGAACACTGAAGCTTTCTTT,CASSISARNTEAFF
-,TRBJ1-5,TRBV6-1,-,TGTGCCGCCGTATCACAGATCAATCAGCCCCAGCATTTT,CAAVSQINQPQHF
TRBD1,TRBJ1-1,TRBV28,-,TGTGCCAGCAGTCCGCCAGGGGGCCCGAACACTGAAGCTTTCTTT,CASSPPGGPNTEAFF
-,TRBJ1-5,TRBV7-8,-,TGTGCCAGCAGCTTAGCCCAGGGCCTTGATGATCAGCCCCAGCATTTT,CASSLAQGLDDQPQHF
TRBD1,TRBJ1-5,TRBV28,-,TGTGCCAGCAGCTCCTCCGGGACAGGGTATCAGCCCCAGCATTTT,CASSSSGTGYQPQHF
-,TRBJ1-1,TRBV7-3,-,TGTGCCAGCAGCCCGTACAAGAACACTGAAGCTTTCTTT,CASSPYKNTEAFF
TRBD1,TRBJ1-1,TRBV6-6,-,TGTGCCAGCATTAGGACAGGGGCCAAGGCGGACACTGAAGCTTTCTTT,CASIRTGAKADTEAFF
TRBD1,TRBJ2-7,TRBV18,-,TGTGCCGCCGGGACAGACTCCTACGAGCAGTACTTC,CAAGTDSYEQYF
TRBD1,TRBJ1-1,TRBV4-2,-,TGTGCCAGCAGCCCCCGGGGGGACAGGGGGCTCACTGAAGCTTTCTTT,CASSPRGDRGLTEAFF
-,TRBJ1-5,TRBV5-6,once,TGTGCCAGCAGCTTGTGGCAGCTCCACGGTCAGCCCCAGCATTTT,CASSLWQLHGQPQHF
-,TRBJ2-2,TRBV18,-,TGTGCCAGCTCGGCTAGCGCCGGCACGAACACCGGGGAGCTGTTTTTT,CASSASAGTNTGELFF
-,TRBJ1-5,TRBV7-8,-,TGTGCCAGCGGAGATCAGCCCCAGCATTTT,CASGDQPQHF
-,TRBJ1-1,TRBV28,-,TGTGCCAGCAGTTTTCTTTGGATTCGCAAAACAACTACGAAAGGGAACACTGAAGCTTTCTTT,CASSFLWIRKTTTKGNTEAFF
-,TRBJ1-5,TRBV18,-,TGTGCCAGCTCACCCGAGGGGGATGCTCAGCCCCAGCATTTT,CASSPEGDAQPQHF
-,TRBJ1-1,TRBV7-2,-,TGTGCCAGCAGCTTACGGCAGCTAACTGAAGCTTTCTTT,CASSLRQLTEAFF
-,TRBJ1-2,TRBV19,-,TGTGCCAGTCTGACCCTCGGGGTTGGCTACACCTTC,CASLTLGVGYTF
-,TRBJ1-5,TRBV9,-,TGTGCCAGCAGCGGCCGGGACAAGGTCTATCAGCCCCAGCATTTT,CASSGRDKVYQPQHF
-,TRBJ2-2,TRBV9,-,TGTGCCAGCAAAGGCAGGGTGAACACCGGGGAGCTGTTTTTT,CASKGRVNTGELFF
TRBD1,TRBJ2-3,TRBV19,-,TGTGCCAGCCAACGGACAGGGGGCACAGATACGCAGTATTTT,CASQRTGGTDTQYF
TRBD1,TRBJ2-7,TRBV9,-,TGTGCCAGCAGCGTAGTCGGACCGGGACAGGGCCTATACGAGCAGTACTTC,CASSVVGPGQGLYEQYF
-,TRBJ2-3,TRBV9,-,TGTGCCAGCAGCCCCGGTGTCGGGACGCAGTATTTT,CASSPGVGTQYF
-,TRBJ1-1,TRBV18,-,TGTGCCAGCTCACCCGTTATCCTGGCGAACACTGAAGCTTTCTTT,CASSPVILANTEAFF
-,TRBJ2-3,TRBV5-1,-,TGCGCCAGCAGCTTGAAAGGGGCCCTGAGCACAGATACGCAGTATTTT,CASSLKGALSTDTQYF
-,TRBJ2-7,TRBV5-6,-,TGTGCCAGCAGCTTGGACAGACAGAGCTACGAGCAGTACTTC,CASSLDRQSYEQYF